One sample yielded the 28 T cell receptor beta chains listed below, sequenced in a study of CD8 T cells in ankylosing spondylitis. TCRdb re-called the 5' RACE reads through MiXCR, storing one row per CDR3 protein. The table has around 220,000 distinct CDR3 sequences, 10% seen once. Sequencing input: blood, either unsorted or a sorted T cell fraction (not recorded which). The source of these receptors is a male donor with ankylosing spondylitis or in good health (not recorded which).

The chain joins TRBV28 to TRBJ1-1, with 8 nucleotides matching TRBD1. This CDR3 spans 15 amino acids. Trimming at V came to 1 base and at J to 3 bases, leaving 4 bases not matched to a gene. The germline V gene encodes CDR1 MDHEN and CDR2 SYDVKM. This CDR3 is CASSLLQGADTEAFF. The CDR3 DNA reads as TGTGCCAGCAGTTTATTGCAGGGGGCGGACACTGAAGCTTTCTTT.

This clonotype came up a few times. The DNA for the CDR3 is TGTGCCAGCAGTTTAAGGGTCTCAATTCACACAGATACGCAGTATTTT. It codes for CASSLRVSIHTDTQYF. This chain links TRBV12-3 or TRBV12-4 with TRBJ2-3; the D is unclear. The CDR3 loop spans 16 amino acids. V gave up 2 bases and J gave up 2 bases, with 14 bases separating them.

The chain is built from TRBV5-1 and TRBJ2-1; maybe TRBD2 (6 bases). CDR1 is SGHRS, CDR2 YFSETQ, per germline. The CDR3 extends over 16 amino acids. The ends were cut back, 0 bases at V and 2 bases at J, with 12 bases in the middle. For the CDR3, the DNA is TGCGCCAGCAGCTTGGGGTCCACGGGGGCCTACAATGAGCAGTTCTTC. It encodes CASSLGSTGAYNEQFF. Supplemented by reference TRBV5-1 and TRBJ2-1, the full variable domain reads KAGVTQTPRYLIKTRGQQVTLSCSPISGHRSVSWYQQTPGQGLQFLFEYFSETQRNKGNFPGRFSGRQFSNSRSEMNVSTLELGDSALYLCASSLGSTGAYNEQFFGPGTRLTVL.

This clonotype came up many times. This chain joins TRBV28 and TRBJ1-1, with TRBD1 matching 10 bases. Germline lookup yields CDR1 MDHEN and CDR2 SYDVKM. This CDR3 spans 14 amino acids. Trimming took 7 bases from V and 1 from J; bases not matched to a gene: 3. The CDR3: CASIRQGANTEAFF. As DNA, the CDR3 is TGTGCCAGCATTAGACAGGGGGCGAACACTGAAGCTTTCTTT.

This clonotype was counted only a few times. The chain uses TRBV6-1 and TRBJ1-2; 8 nucleotides match TRBD1. Germline CDR1 and CDR2: MNHNS and SASEGT. The CDR3 spans 17 residues. Trimming removed 5 bases from V and 9 bases from J; junction bases left unmatched: 20. The CDR3 reads CASSLSSQGANIPRYTF. CDR3 DNA sequence: TGTGCCAGCAGTCTTTCTTCCCAGGGGGCAAATATTCCGCGCTACACCTTC.

V gene TRBV29-1 combines with J gene TRBJ2-7; TRBD1 matches 9 bases. The CDR3 length is 15 residues. V lost 5 bases to trimming and J lost 0 bases; unmatched junction nucleotides: 8. Germline CDR1 is SQVTM and CDR2 is ANQGSEA. CDR3 coding DNA: TGCAGCGTTTGGACGGACAGGGGTTCCTCCTACGAGCAGTACTTC. Its protein product is CSVWTDRGSSYEQYF.

A few counts support this clonotype. V usage is TRBV6-1 and J usage is TRBJ2-7; no firm D call. Trimming stripped 5 bases from V and 3 bases from J, with 11 bases between. This CDR3 is 13 amino acids long. CDR1 MNHNS and CDR2 SASEGT come from the germline V gene. The CDR3 DNA follows: TGTGCCAGCAGTCCCGGCTCCGTCTACGAGCAGTACTTC. Protein product: CASSPGSVYEQYF.

This clonotype was found a few times. The chain combines TRBV7-9 with TRBJ1-5, with TRBD1 matching 8 bases. CDR1 SEHNR and CDR2 FQNEAQ come from the germline V gene (reference sequence). V gave up 1 base and J gave up 7 bases; unmatched junction bases: 6. The CDR3 runs to 15 residues. Here the CDR3 DNA reads TGTGCCAGCAGCTTAGATGGACAGGGTGGCCAGCCCCAGCATTTT. Translating it yields CASSLDGQGGQPQHF.

This sequence joins TRBV20-1 and TRBJ1-1; no clear D gene. V dropped 3 bases and J dropped 3 bases, with 14 bases sitting between them. The CDR3 consists of 14 residues. CDR1 and CDR2 (germline): DFQATT, SNEGSKA (reference sequence). The CDR3 DNA is TGCAGTGCTAGGGTCCGTACAGAAGACACTGAAGCTTTCTTT. It translates to CSARVRTEDTEAFF.

This clonotype was counted many times. The V and J genes are TRBV5-1 and TRBJ2-1, with 12 bases lining up with TRBD2. The germline CDR1 and CDR2 sequences are SGHRS and YFSETQ. The CDR3 has 16 amino acids. V was clipped by 0 bases and J by 5 bases; unmatched bases: 3. In nucleotides, the CDR3 is TGCGCCAGCAGCTTGGTGCCTAGCGGGGGGGACAATGAGCAGTTCTTC. Translating it yields CASSLVPSGGDNEQFF.

Ten or more counts support this clonotype. V usage is TRBV20-1 and J usage is TRBJ2-5, with 8 nucleotides matching TRBD1. Trimming removed 3 bases from V and 1 base from J; junction bases left unmatched: 1. This CDR3 has 13 residues. Germline V gene lookup returns CDR1 DFQATT and CDR2 SNEGSKA (reference sequence). This CDR3 reads CSASGQGQETQYF. CDR3 bases: TGCAGTGCTAGTGGACAGGGCCAAGAGACCCAGTACTTC.

This clonotype has only a few counts. The chain is built from TRBV11-2 and TRBJ1-6; D is unresolved. V lost 3 bases and J 7 bases, leaving 13 bases between the germline ends. Germline CDR1 SGHAT, CDR2 FQNNGV. This CDR3 is built from 15 residues. The CDR3 DNA reads TGTGCCAGCAGCTTCTCGACGGCGGGGAATTCACCCCTCCACTTT. It yields the protein CASSFSTAGNSPLHF.

This clonotype is a singleton in its sample. A much larger clone lies one base from this, so it may be a read error. The chain combines TRBV5-1 with TRBJ2-7; no definite D call. Germline V gives CDR1 SGHRS, CDR2 YFSETQ. CDR3 length equals 17 residues. CDR3 sequence reads: CASSLEPQTPGRNERYF. CDR3 sequence (DNA): TGCGCCAGCAGCTTGGAGCCTCAAACCCCCGGTAGGAACGAGCGGTACTTC.

The table lists this clonotype with a few counts. The chain joins TRBV28 to TRBJ1-2; D gene ambiguous. Per the germline V gene, CDR1 is MDHEN and CDR2 is SYDVKM. CDR3 length equals 12 residues. V was trimmed by 6 bases and J by 8 bases, leaving 13 bases between them. The CDR3 DNA sequence: TGTGCCAGCAGCCGAGGCTCGGAAGGCTACACCTTC. Its translation is CASSRGSEGYTF.

This clonotype was observed many times. V usage is TRBV7-8 and J usage is TRBJ1-2; possibly TRBD1 for D (5 bases). Germline assignment: CDR1 SGHVS and CDR2 FQNEAQ. This CDR3 contains 12 residues. V was pared by 4 bases and J by 2 bases, with 5 bases between. The CDR3 loop reads CASSSGNYGYTF. The CDR3 nucleotides read TGTGCCAGCAGCTCAGGGAACTATGGCTACACCTTC.

In its sample, this clonotype was seen a few times. The rearrangement uses TRBV7-6 and TRBJ1-4, with 8 nucleotides matching TRBD1. The CDR3 length is 15 residues. Germline-derived CDR1 and CDR2 are SGHVS and FNYEAQ. Losses at the gene ends were 5 bases for V and 8 bases for J; bases not matched to a gene: 10. CDR3 in DNA: TGTGCCAGCAGCACTCTCGGGACAGGTCGGGAAAAACTGTTTTTT. Its protein is CASSTLGTGREKLFF.

This clonotype was recorded a few times. The rearrangement joins TRBV20-1 to TRBJ1-6, with 7 bases lining up with TRBD1. The ends lost 7 bases at V and 7 bases at J; junction bases unmatched: 16. The CDR3 runs to 16 residues. CDR1 and CDR2 from the germline V gene are DFQATT and SNEGSKA (reference sequence). The DNA for the CDR3 is TGCAGTGTTAAGAAGGGGGCAGTGGAGACGAATTCACCCCTCCACTTT. This translates into CSVKKGAVETNSPLHF.

CDR3 in DNA: TGTGCCTGGAGCCCGGGCCGCACCGGGGAGCTGTTTTTT. Protein product: CAWSPGRTGELFF. The genes are TRBV30 and TRBJ2-2; D is uncertain. This CDR3 contains 13 residues. In germline, CDR1 is GTSNPN, CDR2 SVGIG (reference sequence). Trimming took off 3 bases at V and 4 bases at J, with 9 bases between the two ends. The full variable domain, with the rest looked up from reference TRBV30 and TRBJ2-2, is SQTIHQWPATLVQPVGSPLSLECTVEGTSNPNLYWYRQAAGRGLQLLFYSVGIGQISSEVPQNLSASRPQDRQFILSSKKLLLSDSGFYLCAWSPGRTGELFFGEGSRLTVL.

This clonotype was counted a few times. The chain joins TRBV29-1 to TRBJ2-7; weak D call: TRBD2 (5 bases). Germline CDR1 SQVTM, CDR2 ANQGSEA. The CDR3 runs 13 residues. Between the trimmed V and J ends, which lost 6 bases and 3 bases, there was a span of 15 bases. The CDR3 here is CSVREGGNYEQYF. CDR3 bases: TGCAGCGTCCGAGAGGGCGGCAACTACGAGCAGTACTTC.

This clonotype was found many times. The chain uses TRBV10-3 and TRBJ2-3, with 9 bases identical to TRBD2. This CDR3 is 18 amino acids long. The junction had 12 bases not matched to a gene; V was cut back by 2 bases and J by 3 bases. Germline V CDR1 and CDR2: ENHRY, SYGVKD. CDR3 region: CAISEQTSGPQRTDTQYF. CDR3 sequence (DNA): TGTGCCATCAGTGAGCAGACTAGCGGCCCTCAGCGGACAGATACGCAGTATTTT.

This clonotype was seen at least ten times. The rearrangement joins TRBV20-1 to TRBJ2-7; TRBD1 agrees at 8 bases. CDR3 length: 15 residues. The V gene's germline CDR1 is DFQATT and CDR2 SNEGSKA (reference sequence). The trim removed 2 bases at V and 5 bases at J, leaving 11 bases unmatched. The CDR3 nucleotides read TGCAGTGCTAGACCGCCGGCAGGGGGCTTCAACGAGCAGTACTTC. Amino acids: CSARPPAGGFNEQYF.

This clonotype has at least ten counts. The V gene is TRBV11-3, the J gene TRBJ2-1; weak D call: TRBD2 (6 bases). V was cut by 5 bases and J by 9 bases, with 23 bases left in between. This CDR3 is 16 amino acids long. Per the germline V gene, CDR1 is SGHNT and CDR2 is YENEEA. The CDR3 region is CASSLRPDAAGPEQFF. CDR3 DNA sequence: TGTGCCAGCAGCCTACGCCCAGACGCAGCGGGCCCTGAGCAGTTCTTC.

This clonotype was observed many times. The gene calls are TRBV20-1 and TRBJ2-5, with 10 bases that match TRBD1. J lost 4 bases, V lost 3 bases, and 8 bases had no gene match. The CDR3 consists of 15 residues. Germline CDR1 reads DFQATT; CDR2 reads SNEGSKA (reference sequence). In DNA form, the CDR3 reads TGCAGTGCTAGGACCCCGGGACAGGGGTCAGAGACCCAGTACTTC. Its protein product is CSARTPGQGSETQYF.

This clonotype was observed many times. The V and J genes are TRBV20-1 and TRBJ2-3; 14 bases align to TRBD2. CDR3 length: 18 residues. Germline V gene sequence: CDR1 DFQATT, CDR2 SNEGSKA (reference sequence). After removal of 6 bases from V and 1 base from J, the junction contained 12 bases not matched to a gene. The CDR3 DNA reads as TGCAGTGCGGTGGAGGGACTAGCGGGGGTCCTCGGCACAGATACGCAGTATTTT. It encodes CSAVEGLAGVLGTDTQYF.

This clonotype was counted many times. The rearrangement uses TRBV5-1 and TRBJ2-7; D is unclear. This CDR3 has 14 amino acids. Germline loops: CDR1 SGHRS, CDR2 YFSETQ. V was cut by 2 bases and J by 0 bases, with 9 bases left in between. CDR3 bases: TGCGCCAGCAGCTTACTGACGAGCTCCTACGAGCAGTACTTC. Translation gives CASSLLTSSYEQYF.

This clonotype was seen many times. The chain links TRBV7-8 to TRBJ2-7; 8 bases agree with TRBD1. The CDR3 extends over 13 amino acids. CDR1 and CDR2 from the germline V gene are SGHVS and FQNEAQ. The J segment lost 6 bases and the V segment lost 4 bases, leaving 5 bases of the junction unmatched. The CDR3 is CASSSGTGLEQYF. The CDR3 DNA is TGTGCCAGCAGCTCCGGGACAGGACTCGAGCAGTACTTC.

The gene calls are TRBV15 and TRBJ2-1, with 10 bases matching TRBD1. Germline-derived CDR1 and CDR2 are LNHNV and YYDKDF (reference sequence). With V trimmed by 4 bases and J by 2 bases, 5 bases remained unmatched. The CDR3 consists of 16 residues. The CDR3 is CATSTQDRGTYNEQFF. The CDR3 coding sequence is TGTGCCACCAGCACCCAGGACAGGGGGACCTACAATGAGCAGTTCTTC.

This clonotype appeared a single time. A single base separates this from a much larger clone, so it may be a read error. The chain has TRBV6-5 and TRBJ1-4; D may be TRBD1 (5 bases). Germline V lookup: CDR1 MNHEY, CDR2 SVGAGI. The CDR3 contains 15 residues. CDR3 loop: CASGYAAGTNEKLFF. The CDR3 DNA follows: TGTGCCAGCGGTTACGCGGCAGGGACTAATGAAAAACTGTTTTTT.